This note documents a single T cell receptor (beta chain) sequence. Its cognate antigen is unknown. This sample stems from a study of shared clonotypes between healthy human individuals. Whole-study findings and limits: When naive CD4 clonotypes were compared across a handful of donors, 5% to 5.5% were shared.

Naive CD8 cells lacked CD45RO, underwent positive selection for CCR7 and left out terminally differentiated effector memory CD45RA+ cells. Profiling relied on immunoSEQ multiplex PCR, and the TCRdb table lists in-frame clones only, not all of them. Found here are just over 2,000,000 clones, around 96% of them singletons; the top ten hold more than 0.95%. Germline assignment: CDR1 SNHLY and CDR2 FYNNEI. This CDR3 has 12 residues. V lost 4 bases and J lost 3, with 6 bases in between. This clonotype was sampled from a young man in good health. The source material was naive CD8+ T cells sorted from blood. The chain employs TRBV2 and TRBJ1-1; D gene uncertain. CDR3 sequence reads: CASSVIYTEAFF. The CDR3 DNA follows: TGTGCCAGCAGTGTGATATACACTGAAGCTTTCTTT.